Below, 31 T cell receptor beta chains from the same sample are listed, as sequenced in a study of type 1 and type 2 diabetes patients. Amplification started from genomic DNA. Multiplex PCR with 30 forward and 13 reverse primers amplified the TCR beta CDR3. In TCRdb, the multiplex PCR reads were re-called with MiXCR into one record per CDR3 protein. The sample lists fewer than 350,000 distinct CDR3 sequences, approximately 45% occurring once. Sequencing used peripheral blood mononuclear cells (PBMCs). These receptors all come from a man between 18 and 35 years old with type 2 diabetes.

The chain links TRBV7-2 to TRBJ2-6, with TRBD1 matching over 8 bases. From germline, CDR1 is SGHTA and CDR2 FQGNSA. Trimming took 0 bases from V and 2 from J; bases not matched to a gene: 9. This CDR3 is 19 amino acids long. The CDR3 bases are TGTGCCAGCAGCTTAGCCTCAGGGGGCGCAGGGGCTGGGGCCAACGTCCTGACTTTC. As protein: CASSLASGGAGAGANVLTF.

CDR3 sequence (DNA): TGCAGTGCTAGAGATCTTAGGGGGGAGAGGGAAAAACTGTTTTTT. It is translated as CSARDLRGEREKLFF. The chain combines TRBV20-1 with TRBJ1-4; D may be TRBD1 (6 bases). Deletions cut 0 bases from V and 8 bases from J, with 16 bases between. CDR3 length: 15 amino acids. From germline, CDR1 is DFQATT and CDR2 SNEGSKA (reference sequence).

V and J are TRBV24-1 and TRBJ2-2; D perhaps matches TRBD2 (5 bases). Germline CDR1 KGHDR, CDR2 SFDVKD. The CDR3 has 12 residues. V was cut by 12 bases and J by 0 bases, with 7 bases left in between. The CDR3 nucleotides read TGTGCCGCGGGCCCGAACACCGGGGAGCTGTTTTTT. Protein product: CAAGPNTGELFF.

The table lists this clonotype with a count of one. The chain joins TRBV9 to TRBJ2-7; D assignment may be TRBD1 or TRBD2 (5 bases each). Looked up from germline, CDR1 is SGDLS and CDR2 is YYNGEE. Trimming stripped 3 bases from V and 0 bases from J, with 10 bases between. There are 14 residues in the CDR3. The CDR3 spells CASSAGTVSYEQYF. The CDR3 DNA reads TGTGCCAGCAGCGCCGGGACCGTCTCCTACGAGCAGTACTTC.

This clonotype was found a few times. The chain carries TRBV7-2 and TRBJ2-7; D is uncertain. V gave up 5 bases and J gave up 0 bases, with 17 bases separating them. The CDR3 extends over 16 amino acids. The V gene's germline CDR1 is SGHTA and CDR2 FQGNSA. The CDR3 here is CASSNRPRVSSYEQYF. CDR3 nucleotides: TGTGCCAGCAGCAACCGCCCTAGGGTGAGCTCCTACGAGCAGTACTTC. Supplemented by reference TRBV7-2 and TRBJ2-7, the full variable domain reads GAGVSQSPSNKVTEKGKDVELRCDPISGHTALYWYRQSLGQGLEFLIYFQGNSAPDKSGLPSDRFSAERTGGSVSTLTIQRTQQEDSAVYLCASSNRPRVSSYEQYFGPGTRLTVT.

The rearrangement uses TRBV2 and TRBJ2-1; 8 positions match TRBD2. This CDR3 is 15 amino acids long. Trimming at V came to 4 bases and at J to 2 bases, leaving 4 bases not matched to a gene. Germline CDR1 and CDR2: SNHLY and FYNNEI. For the CDR3, the DNA is TGTGCCAGCAGTGCTGCGGGAGGTCCCTACAATGAGCAGTTCTTC. The encoded protein is CASSAAGGPYNEQFF.

The J gene is TRBJ2-1, the V gene TRBV27; no clear D gene. The CDR3 loop spans 13 amino acids. V was pared by 8 bases and J by 6 bases, with 14 bases between. Germline CDR1 is MNHEY and CDR2 is SMNVEV (reference sequence). The CDR3 is CASQPYPSNEQFF. CDR3 nucleotide sequence: TGTGCCAGCCAGCCCTACCCTAGCAATGAGCAGTTCTTC.

A few counts support this clonotype. The chain joins TRBV19 to TRBJ1-2; D is unresolved. This CDR3 has 17 residues. The V gene lost 1 base and the J gene lost 4 bases, with 19 bases spanning the gap. The germline V gene has CDR1 LNHDA and CDR2 SQIVND (reference sequence). CDR3 sequence reads: CASSIVPWEAKGYGYTF. In nucleotides, the CDR3 is TGTGCCAGTAGTATAGTCCCCTGGGAGGCTAAAGGCTATGGCTACACCTTC.

J is TRBJ2-1 and V is TRBV19; D is possibly TRBD2 (7 bases). Per germline, CDR1 LNHDA and CDR2 SQIVND (reference sequence). The CDR3 consists of 14 residues. Trimming pared 11 bases from V and 4 bases from J, leaving 18 bases between. The CDR3 nucleotides are TGTGCCTCGGCCCGGGGGGCTTCATACAATGAGCAGTTCTTC. Amino acids: CASARGASYNEQFF.

The chain couples TRBV25-1 to TRBJ1-2; tentatively, D is TRBD1 (5 bases). This CDR3 comprises 17 residues. Germline V gives CDR1 MGHDK, CDR2 SYGVNS. V was trimmed by 2 bases and J by 4 bases, leaving 20 bases between them. The DNA of the CDR3 is TGTGCCAGCAGTGAAAGTAATCGGGGCGGCCTTGGCTATGGCTACACCTTC. Translating gives CASSESNRGGLGYGYTF.

This clonotype has at least ten counts. V gene TRBV2 combines with J gene TRBJ2-5, with 7 bases that match TRBD2. The CDR3 is 15 residues long. V gave up 1 base and J gave up 1 base; unmatched junction bases: 3. In germline, CDR1 is SNHLY, CDR2 FYNNEI. CDR3 protein: CASSEVSGTQETQYF. The CDR3 region has the DNA TGTGCCAGCAGTGAAGTAAGCGGGACCCAAGAGACCCAGTACTTC.

CDR3 sequence reads: CATSDPTKLEQYF. The DNA of the CDR3 is TGTGCCACCAGTGATCCCACCAAGCTCGAGCAGTACTTC. The V call is TRBV24-1, the J call TRBJ2-7; D is undetermined. V was shortened by 3 bases and J by 6 bases, with 11 bases between the two germline ends. Germline CDR1 reads KGHDR; CDR2 reads SFDVKD. The CDR3 has 13 residues.

This clonotype has at least ten counts. The rearrangement uses TRBV2 and TRBJ2-3, with D perhaps TRBD2 (5 bases). Germline V gene data show CDR1 as SNHLY and CDR2 as FYNNEI. This CDR3 has 14 residues. The V end lost 6 bases, the J end lost 0 bases, and 10 bases lay between the germline ends. CDR3 region: CASRLEGSTDTQYF. In DNA form, the CDR3 reads TGTGCCAGCAGACTAGAGGGTAGCACAGATACGCAGTATTTT. The entire variable domain, with the rest obtained from reference TRBV2 and TRBJ2-3, is as follows: EPEVTQTPSHQVTQMGQEVILRCVPISNHLYFYWYRQILGQKVEFLVSFYNNEISEKSEIFDDQFSVERPDGSNFTLKIRSTKLEDSAMYFCASRLEGSTDTQYFGPGTRLTVL.

This clonotype was detected a few times. This rearrangement joins TRBV10-3 to TRBJ2-5; D is unclear. This CDR3 spans 14 amino acids. The germline V and J ends were trimmed by 0 bases and 6 bases, with 11 bases remaining between them. Germline CDR1 ENHRY, CDR2 SYGVKD. CDR3 nucleotide sequence: TGTGCCATCAGTGAGTCGAACAGTGGACAGACCCAGTACTTC. Protein sequence: CAISESNSGQTQYF.

Only one count was recorded for this clonotype. The chain links TRBV25-1 to TRBJ2-2; D assignment may be TRBD1 or TRBD2 (6 bases each). Trimming cost V 3 bases and J 6 bases, with 11 bases left between them. Germline assignment: CDR1 MGHDK and CDR2 SYGVNS. There are 14 residues in the CDR3. The CDR3 sequence: CASSDWGAPGELFF. In DNA, the CDR3 is TGTGCCAGCAGTGATTGGGGGGCCCCCGGGGAGCTGTTTTTT.

This clonotype was seen a few times. No conserved phenylalanine or tryptophan is present at the end of the CDR3, so a read error is the likely explanation. The limits of the CDR3 on the DNA are not certain, so only TCRdb's listed CDR3 is given. The chain links TRBV6-5 to TRBJ1-4; TRBD1, as called in the table, went unchecked against the DNA. Germline CDR1 reads MNHEY; CDR2 reads SVGAGI. The CDR3 contains 10 residues when both ends are counted. CDR3 in amino acids: CASSYLDRVS.

This clonotype was seen more than once but under ten times. The V and J genes are TRBV30 and TRBJ2-3; D is unresolved. The germline CDR1 and CDR2 sequences are GTSNPN and SVGIG (reference sequence). CDR3 length: 15 amino acids. V lost 0 bases to trimming and J lost 2 bases, with 12 bases between them. The DNA for the CDR3 is TGTGCCTGGAGTGTACCTAGTCCTACCACAGATACGCAGTATTTT. Translating gives CAWSVPSPTTDTQYF. Full variable domain (missing parts from reference TRBV30 and TRBJ2-3): SQTIHQWPATLVQPVGSPLSLECTVEGTSNPNLYWYRQAAGRGLQLLFYSVGIGQISSEVPQNLSASRPQDRQFILSSKKLLLSDSGFYLCAWSVPSPTTDTQYFGPGTRLTVL.

The rearrangement joins TRBV27 to TRBJ2-3; D gene ambiguous. V gave up 10 bases and J gave up 0 bases, with 11 bases separating them. The CDR3 is made up of 13 amino acids. Germline loops: CDR1 MNHEY, CDR2 SMNVEV (reference sequence). The DNA of the CDR3 is TGTGCCACAGAGAAGGCTAGCACAGATACGCAGTATTTT. Translation: CATEKASTDTQYF.

This clonotype was detected a few times. The rearrangement joins TRBV5-1 to TRBJ1-4, with D possibly TRBD1 on 5 matching bases. The CDR3 is 14 amino acids. CDR1 is SGHRS, CDR2 YFSETQ, per germline. V lost 0 bases to trimming and J lost 4 bases, with 7 bases between them. CDR3 nucleotides: TGCGCCAGCAGCTTGGACAGGTTTAATGAAAAACTGTTTTTT. Translated, it gives CASSLDRFNEKLFF.

This clonotype was recorded many times. The chain carries TRBV2 and TRBJ2-7; 8 nucleotides line up with TRBD1. V was clipped by 4 bases and J by 2 bases; unmatched bases: 1. The CDR3 runs to 13 residues. CDR1 is SNHLY, CDR2 FYNNEI, per germline. DNA of the CDR3: TGTGCCAGCAGTGGGGGACAGGCCTACGAGCAGTACTTC. Protein: CASSGGQAYEQYF.

There are a few counts of this clonotype. The V gene is TRBV14, the J gene TRBJ1-2, with TRBD1 matching over 7 bases. The CDR3 runs 12 residues. Trimming took 9 bases from V and 8 from J; bases not matched to a gene: 9. Germline-derived CDR1 and CDR2 are SGHDN and FVKESK. CDR3 coding DNA: TGTGCCAGTCGACAGGGAGAGGGGGGCTACACCTTC. Encoded protein: CASRQGEGGYTF.

The sample holds many counts of this clonotype. The chain carries TRBV6-6 and TRBJ1-1; perhaps TRBD1 as D (6 bases). The CDR3 length is 14 residues. Germline CDR1 and CDR2: MNHNY and SVGAGI (reference sequence). V shed 6 bases and J shed 3 bases, with 14 bases lying between them. The CDR3 DNA follows: TGTGCCAGCAGCCGCGCAGGGGAGCACACTGAAGCTTTCTTT. This gives the protein CASSRAGEHTEAFF.

This clonotype was counted many times. V usage is TRBV10-1 and J usage is TRBJ2-5; the match to TRBD2 covers 8 bases. V shed 0 bases and J 3 bases; nucleotides not matched to a gene: 9. The CDR3 has 17 residues. Germline-derived CDR1 and CDR2 are WNHNN and SYGVQD (reference sequence). The CDR3 region has the DNA TGCGCCAGCAGTGAGTCGAAGGCGGGAGGTGGCAAAGAGACCCAGTACTTC. It translates to CASSESKAGGGKETQYF.

The rearrangement links TRBV10-2 to TRBJ1-1, with 9 nucleotides matching TRBD1. This CDR3 comprises 13 residues. V gave up 6 bases and J gave up 5 bases; unmatched junction bases: 4. From germline, CDR1 is WSHSY and CDR2 SAAADI. The CDR3 nucleotides read TGCGCCAGCAGAGAACAGGGGGCAACTGAAGCTTTCTTT. This translates into CASREQGATEAFF.

This clonotype turned up a few times. The rearrangement links TRBV19 to TRBJ2-2; 9 bases agree with TRBD2. Trimming removed 5 bases from V and 0 bases from J; junction bases left unmatched: 7. The CDR3 is 17 amino acids. From germline, CDR1 is LNHDA and CDR2 SQIVND (reference sequence). CDR3 in DNA: TGTGCCAGTAGTTCCGCCCCTAGCGGGGCGAACACCGGGGAGCTGTTTTTT. Translation: CASSSAPSGANTGELFF.

The chain joins TRBV7-2 to TRBJ1-2; D not certain. The CDR3 covers 15 residues. From germline, CDR1 is SGHTA and CDR2 FQGNSA. V shed 5 bases and J shed 4 bases, with 17 bases lying between them. The CDR3 DNA is TGTGCCAGCAGCGTACGGGAGGAGAACAGCTATGGCTACACCTTC. Its translation is CASSVREENSYGYTF.

J is TRBJ1-3 and V is TRBV19, with 8 bases that match TRBD1. CDR3 length: 15 residues. Germline V CDR1 and CDR2: LNHDA, SQIVND (reference sequence). After removal of 7 bases from V and 2 bases from J, the junction contained 7 bases not matched to a gene. The CDR3 loop reads CASTKQGVAGNTIYF. The DNA for the CDR3 is TGTGCCAGTACGAAACAGGGGGTAGCTGGAAACACCATATATTTT.

This clonotype showed up just a few times. The V and J genes are TRBV19 and TRBJ2-7, with 7 bases lining up with TRBD2. This CDR3 spans 14 amino acids. J gave up 2 bases and V 3 bases, and 4 bases lay outside the gene matches. Germline CDR1 reads LNHDA; CDR2 reads SQIVND (reference sequence). Here the CDR3 DNA reads TGTGCCAGTAGTATTAGCGGGTTCACCTACGAGCAGTACTTC. Protein sequence: CASSISGFTYEQYF.

This clonotype was recorded at least ten times. The rearrangement uses TRBV30 and TRBJ2-7; 8 nucleotides match TRBD1. After removal of 2 bases from V and 2 bases from J, the junction contained 5 bases not matched to a gene. The germline gives CDR1 GTSNPN, CDR2 SVGIG (reference sequence). The CDR3 has 14 residues. CDR3 sequence reads: CAWSTGTGTYEQYF. The CDR3 DNA is TGTGCCTGGAGTACCGGGACAGGCACCTACGAGCAGTACTTC.

The chain employs TRBV6-6 and TRBJ2-7; D may be TRBD2 (6 bases). This CDR3 is 12 amino acids long. V gave up 2 bases and J gave up 7 bases, with 9 bases separating them. Germline CDR1 and CDR2: MNHNY and SVGAGI (reference sequence). The CDR3 sequence is CASSYGGWEQYF. CDR3 DNA sequence: TGTGCCAGCAGTTACGGGGGGTGGGAGCAGTACTTC.

This chain connects TRBV10-3 to TRBJ2-7; TRBD2 might be the D (6 bases). V was shortened by 6 bases and J by 7 bases, with 19 bases between the two germline ends. Germline CDR1 ENHRY, CDR2 SYGVKD. The CDR3 runs to 14 residues. For the CDR3, the DNA is TGTGCCATCAGCGCCGGGACTTCGGATCGGGAGCAGTACTTC. Translation: CAISAGTSDREQYF.